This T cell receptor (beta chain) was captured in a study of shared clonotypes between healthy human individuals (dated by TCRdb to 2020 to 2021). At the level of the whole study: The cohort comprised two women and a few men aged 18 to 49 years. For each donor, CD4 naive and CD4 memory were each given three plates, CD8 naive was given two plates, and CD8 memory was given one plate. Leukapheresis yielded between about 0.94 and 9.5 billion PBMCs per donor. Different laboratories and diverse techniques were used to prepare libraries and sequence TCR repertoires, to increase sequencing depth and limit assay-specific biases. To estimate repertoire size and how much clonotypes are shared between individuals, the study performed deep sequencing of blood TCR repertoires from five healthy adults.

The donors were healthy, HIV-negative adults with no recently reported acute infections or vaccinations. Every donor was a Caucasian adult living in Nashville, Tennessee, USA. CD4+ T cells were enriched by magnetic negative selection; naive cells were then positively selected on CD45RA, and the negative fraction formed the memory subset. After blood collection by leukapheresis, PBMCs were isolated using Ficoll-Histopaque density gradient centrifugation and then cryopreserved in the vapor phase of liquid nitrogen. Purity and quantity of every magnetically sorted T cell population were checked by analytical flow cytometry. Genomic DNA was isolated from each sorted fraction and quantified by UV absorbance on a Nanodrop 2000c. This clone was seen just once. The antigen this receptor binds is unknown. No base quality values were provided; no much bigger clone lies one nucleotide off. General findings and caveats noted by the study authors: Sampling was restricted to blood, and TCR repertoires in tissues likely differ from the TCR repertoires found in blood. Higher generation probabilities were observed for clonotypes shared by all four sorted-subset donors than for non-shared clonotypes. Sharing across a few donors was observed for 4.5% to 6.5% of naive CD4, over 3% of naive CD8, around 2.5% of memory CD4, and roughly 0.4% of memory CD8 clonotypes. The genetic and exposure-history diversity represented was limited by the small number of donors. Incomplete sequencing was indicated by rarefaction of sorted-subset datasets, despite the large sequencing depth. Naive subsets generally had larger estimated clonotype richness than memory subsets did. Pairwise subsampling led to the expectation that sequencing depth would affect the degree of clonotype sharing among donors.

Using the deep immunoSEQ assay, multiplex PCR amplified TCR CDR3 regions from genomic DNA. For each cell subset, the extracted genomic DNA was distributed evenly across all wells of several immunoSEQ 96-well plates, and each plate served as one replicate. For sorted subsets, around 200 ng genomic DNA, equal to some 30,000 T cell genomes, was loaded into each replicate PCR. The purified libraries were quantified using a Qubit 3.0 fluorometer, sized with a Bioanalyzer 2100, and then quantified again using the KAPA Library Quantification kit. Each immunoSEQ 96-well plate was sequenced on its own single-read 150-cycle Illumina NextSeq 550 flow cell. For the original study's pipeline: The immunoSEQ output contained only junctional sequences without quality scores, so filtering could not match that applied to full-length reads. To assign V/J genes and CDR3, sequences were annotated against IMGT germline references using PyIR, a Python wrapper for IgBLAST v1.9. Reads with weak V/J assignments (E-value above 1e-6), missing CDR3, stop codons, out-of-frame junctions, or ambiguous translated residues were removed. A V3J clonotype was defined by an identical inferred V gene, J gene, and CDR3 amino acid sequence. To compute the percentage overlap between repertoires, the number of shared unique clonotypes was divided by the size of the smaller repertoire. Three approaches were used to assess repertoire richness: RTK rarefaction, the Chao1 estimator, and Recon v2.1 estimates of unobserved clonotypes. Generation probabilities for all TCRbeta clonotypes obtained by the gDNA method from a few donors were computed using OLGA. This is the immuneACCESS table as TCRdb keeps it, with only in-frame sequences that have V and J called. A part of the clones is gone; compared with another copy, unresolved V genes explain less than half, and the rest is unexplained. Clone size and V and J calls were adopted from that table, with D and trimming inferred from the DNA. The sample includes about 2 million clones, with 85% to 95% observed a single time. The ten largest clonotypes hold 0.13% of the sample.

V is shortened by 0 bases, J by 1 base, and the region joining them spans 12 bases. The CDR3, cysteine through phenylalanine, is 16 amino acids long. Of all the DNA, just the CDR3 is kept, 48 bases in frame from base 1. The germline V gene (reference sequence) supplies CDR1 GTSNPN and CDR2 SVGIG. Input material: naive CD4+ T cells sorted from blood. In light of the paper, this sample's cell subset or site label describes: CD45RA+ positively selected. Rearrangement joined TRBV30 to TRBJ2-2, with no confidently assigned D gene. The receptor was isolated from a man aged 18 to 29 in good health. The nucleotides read TGTGCCTGGAGTGTACGGTTAGGGCTGAACACCGGGGAGCTGTTTTTT. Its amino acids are CAWSVRLGLNTGELFF. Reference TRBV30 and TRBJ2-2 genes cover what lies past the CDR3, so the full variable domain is SQTIHQWPATLVQPVGSPLSLECTVEGTSNPNLYWYRQAAGRGLQLLFYSVGIGQISSEVPQNLSASRPQDRQFILSSKKLLLSDSGFYLCAWSVRLGLNTGELFFGEGSRLTVL.